The next 4 T cell receptor beta chains were all read from a single sample in a study of blood T cell repertoires in COVID-19. Profiled with immunoSEQ multiplex PCR; TCRdb holds only in-frame clones, not every one. The sample shows 200,000 to 250,000 clones, 88% of them seen only once. The sequenced material came from PBMCs or T cells enriched from blood (not recorded which). All receptors come from a woman in her 30s who had been exposed to COVID-19.

V and J are TRBV5-4 and TRBJ1-6; 8 positions agree with TRBD1. After removal of 1 base from V and 10 bases from J, the junction contained 10 bases not matched to a gene. Germline V gene data show CDR1 as SGHNT and CDR2 as YYREEE (reference sequence). The CDR3 spans 16 residues. The CDR3 DNA follows: TGTGCCAGCAGCTTGACCCGACAGGGGATAGGCTCACCCCTCCACTTT. Amino acid sequence: CASSLTRQGIGSPLHF.

This clone was seen only a few times. The V call is TRBV6-5, the J call TRBJ2-1; a possible D gene is TRBD2 (6 bases). With 8 bases removed from V and 4 bases from J, the gap between germline ends came to 15 bases. Germline CDR1 is MNHEY and CDR2 is SVGAGI. CDR3 length equals 14 residues. For the CDR3, the DNA is TGTGCCAGCGGTTTAGCGGCCGATTACAATGAGCAGTTCTTC. Encoded protein: CASGLAADYNEQFF.

The chain recombines TRBV6-4 with TRBJ1-2; 11 nucleotides match TRBD1. V lost 8 bases, J lost 4 bases, and 9 bases stayed unmatched. This CDR3 is built from 15 residues. CDR1 MRHNA and CDR2 SNTAGT come from the germline V gene. CDR3 protein: CASSPRGQGGYGYTF. The CDR3, as DNA: TGTGCCAGCTCCCCGAGGGGACAGGGGGGCTATGGCTACACCTTC.

The rearrangement joins TRBV11-2 to TRBJ2-3, with 10 bases identical to TRBD2. The CDR3 is made up of 16 amino acids. Trimming cost V 5 bases and J 6 bases; bases outside gene matches: 11. Germline CDR1 is SGHAT and CDR2 is FQNNGV. CDR3 region: CASSLQAGGRGDTQYF. In DNA form, the CDR3 reads TGTGCCAGCAGCCTCCAAGCGGGAGGGAGGGGGGATACGCAGTATTTT.